These 12 T cell receptor beta chains were sequenced from one sample in a study of T cells after yellow fever vaccination. TCRdb re-derived calls from the 5' RACE reads in MiXCR, one entry per CDR3 protein. This table has hundreds of thousands of distinct CDR3 sequences, less than 15% appearing once. Specimen: PBMCs, collected on the day of the yellow fever booster vaccination. The receptors derive from a man aged 25-45 years who received the YFV17D yellow fever vaccine.

The rearrangement joins TRBV27 to TRBJ1-6; 10 nucleotides match TRBD1. V was clipped by 8 bases and J by 6 bases; unmatched bases: 4. The CDR3 spans 14 residues. Germline V gene lookup returns CDR1 MNHEY and CDR2 SMNVEV (reference sequence). The CDR3: CASRTGGGNSPLHF. CDR3 DNA: TGTGCCAGCCGGACAGGGGGTGGTAATTCACCCCTCCACTTT.

This clonotype was picked up a small number of times. CDR3 residues: CASSPKRGQGAHEQYF. In DNA, the CDR3 is TGTGCCAGCAGTCCAAAACGGGGACAGGGGGCTCACGAGCAGTACTTC. The rearrangement links TRBV12-3 or TRBV12-4 to TRBJ2-7, with TRBD1 matching over 12 bases. The CDR3 is made up of 16 amino acids. V trimming: 5 bases; J trimming: 5 bases; junction bases outside the gene matches: 10.

The CDR3 region has the DNA TGTGCCAGCAGTGACAGGGGTAATAGACAGCCCCAGCATTTT. Its protein is CASSDRGNRQPQHF. This chain joins TRBV27 and TRBJ1-5; 8 nucleotides align to TRBD1. The CDR3 is 14 amino acids. In germline, CDR1 is MNHEY, CDR2 SMNVEV (reference sequence). V lost 5 bases, J lost 7 bases, and 7 bases stayed unmatched.

This clonotype was counted only a few times. The rearrangement uses TRBV27 and TRBJ2-5, with 12 bases identical to TRBD2. Germline CDR1 is MNHEY and CDR2 is SMNVEV (reference sequence). This CDR3 contains 14 residues. V dropped 6 bases and J dropped 4; count of bases not matched to a gene: 3. The CDR3 protein is CASRASGRGETQYF. The CDR3, as DNA: TGTGCCAGCAGGGCTAGCGGGAGGGGAGAGACCCAGTACTTC.

Only a few counts were recorded for this clonotype. The genes are TRBV15 and TRBJ2-5; tentatively, D is TRBD1 (5 bases). Trimming left V 0 bases short and J 4 bases short, with 12 bases between. This CDR3 spans 15 amino acids. Germline V gives CDR1 LNHNV, CDR2 YYDKDF (reference sequence). Here the CDR3 reads CATSRDRGQGETQYF. Written as DNA, the CDR3 is TGTGCCACCAGCAGAGATAGGGGCCAGGGAGAGACCCAGTACTTC. Together with reference TRBV15 and TRBJ2-5, the CDR3 gives the full variable domain: DAMVIQNPRYQVTQFGKPVTLSCSQTLNHNVMYWYQQKSSQAPKLLFHYYDKDFNNEADTPDNFQSRRPNTSFCFLDIRSPGLGDTAMYLCATSRDRGQGETQYFGPGTRLLVL.

The chain joins TRBV12-3 or TRBV12-4 to TRBJ1-1, with no clear D. Deletions cut 8 bases from V and 3 bases from J, with 16 bases between. The CDR3 contains 14 residues. CDR3 bases: TGTGCCAGCGGAATCTCCGCATGGGACACTGAAGCTTTCTTT. Amino acids: CASGISAWDTEAFF.

The V call is TRBV7-9, the J call TRBJ2-5; D is tentatively TRBD1 or TRBD2 (5 bases each). Trimming left V 7 bases short and J 5 bases short, with 23 bases between. The CDR3 extends over 16 amino acids. The germline V gene has CDR1 SEHNR and CDR2 FQNEAQ (reference sequence). The CDR3 nucleotides are TGTGCCAGCAACTTTGGGGTAAAGGGGACGGGCGAGACCCAGTACTTC. As protein: CASNFGVKGTGETQYF.

The sample holds a few counts of this clonotype. The chain uses TRBV20-1 and TRBJ2-5; possible D gene TRBD2, 6 bases. The CDR3 contains 12 residues. Deletions cut 3 bases from V and 3 bases from J, with 8 bases between. CDR1 is DFQATT, CDR2 SNEGSKA, per germline (reference sequence). CDR3 sequence (DNA): TGCAGTGCTAGTCGCGGGAAAGAGACCCAGTACTTC. Translated: CSASRGKETQYF.

This clonotype has ten or more counts. V and J are TRBV7-2 and TRBJ2-7; no clear D. This CDR3 has 13 residues. V dropped 6 bases and J dropped 0 bases, with 9 bases sitting between them. Germline-derived CDR1 and CDR2 are SGHTA and FQGNSA. CDR3 in amino acids: CASSLRDSYEQYF. The DNA of the CDR3 is TGTGCCAGCAGTTTGAGAGACTCCTACGAGCAGTACTTC.

This clonotype came up a few times. The rearrangement uses TRBV25-1 and TRBJ2-7; 7 bases are shared with TRBD2. This CDR3 region has 16 residues. Losses at the gene ends were 3 bases for V and 4 bases for J; bases not matched to a gene: 12. Germline-derived CDR1 and CDR2 are MGHDK and SYGVNS. DNA for the CDR3: TGTGCCAGCAGTGATCATCGGGGGAGGGCCGGGTACGAGCAGTACTTC. This gives the protein CASSDHRGRAGYEQYF.

The chain has TRBV7-2 and TRBJ2-5; the D gene is possibly TRBD2 (6 bases). CDR3 length equals 14 residues. With 6 bases removed from V and 5 bases from J, the gap between germline ends came to 16 bases. The germline V gene has CDR1 SGHTA and CDR2 FQGNSA. The CDR3 DNA is TGTGCCAGCAGTGGCGGAGGGCCGATTGAGACCCAGTACTTC. Translation: CASSGGGPIETQYF.

The chain joins TRBV7-2 to TRBJ2-3; TRBD2 might be the D (6 bases). V lost 7 bases and J 4 bases, leaving 12 bases between the germline ends. Per the germline V gene, CDR1 is SGHTA and CDR2 is FQGNSA. This CDR3 has 13 amino acids. The CDR3 DNA reads TGTGCCAGCAAACCGGGACTCTCAGATACGCAGTATTTT. It encodes CASKPGLSDTQYF.